This entry is about one T cell receptor (beta chain). In the original processing: Reference gene primers were amplified, and this amplification served to estimate nucleated cell counts. The assay was immunoSEQ multiplex PCR, and TCRdb's table has in-frame clones only and misses some. The DNA gave D and trimming, while V, J and clone size come from that table. The repertoire holds 60,000 to 70,000 clones, with around 87% as singletons. The sample originates from a study of blood T cell repertoires in COVID-19. The wider study: The United States, Italy and Spain were the sources of the acute and convalescent COVID-19 samples. T cells, B-cell-depleted T cells, or PBMCs supplied cDNA or gDNA.

Recruited during active infection, patients (from Seattle) were subsequently followed longitudinally. In germline, CDR1 is LNHDA, CDR2 SQIVND (reference sequence). The CDR3 runs 19 residues. Trimming cost V 5 bases and J 0 bases, with 25 bases left between them. The receptor comes from a man aged 35 to 55 with COVID-19, enrolled during active disease. Sequenced material: peripheral blood. The chain has TRBV19 and TRBJ1-2; D gene uncertain. The CDR3, as DNA: TGTGCCAGTAGTGATCTCCTCGCCTTTGGCCCCCGGGCTAACTATGGCTACACCTTC. Protein product: CASSDLLAFGPRANYGYTF.